The present T cell receptor (beta chain) was sequenced within a study of blood T cell repertoires in COVID-19. At the level of the study: Nucleic acid was either cDNA or gDNA, and it came from T cells, B-cell-depleted T cells, or PBMCs.

Authors' processing steps: Nucleated cell counts were estimated from reference gene primer amplification. Method: immunoSEQ multiplex PCR; TCRdb's copy keeps in-frame clones and lacks some. The DNA gave D and trimming, while V, J and clone size come from that table. The sample lists about 180,000 clones, roughly 83% occurring once. The study assigned cohorts using participant-reported clinical history. The TCR was taken from a woman under 40 who had recovered from COVID-19. Sequenced input: PBMCs or T cells enriched from blood (not recorded which).

The CDR3 bases are TGTGCCAGCAACCTAGGCGGCCAGAACACTGAAGCTTTCTTT. Amino acids: CASNLGGQNTEAFF. The rearrangement uses TRBV5-6 and TRBJ1-1; D gene uncertain. CDR1 and CDR2 (germline): SGHDT, YYEEEE. V shed 6 bases and J shed 1 base, with 13 bases lying between them. The CDR3 contains 14 residues. The variable domain in full, with the rest retrieved from reference TRBV5-6 and TRBJ1-1, is DAGVTQSPTHLIKTRGQQVTLRCSPKSGHDTVSWYQQALGQGPQFIFQYYEEEERQRGNFPDRFSGHQFPNYSSELNVNALLLGDSALYLCASNLGGQNTEAFFGQGTRLTVV.